The 15 T cell receptor beta chains listed next were all sequenced from one sample in a study of T cell changes during pregnancy in multiple sclerosis. TCRdb's copy holds only in-frame clones and misses some; the assay was immunoSEQ multiplex PCR. The sample includes about 36,000 clones, 85% to 95% of them seen just once. This specimen was CD4+ T cells from peripheral blood mononuclear cells, taken in the third trimester of pregnancy. These receptors all stem from a female donor in good health, enrolled as a control in a pregnancy study.

The chain links TRBV28 to TRBJ2-2; maybe TRBD1 (5 bases). V lost 8 bases and J 2 bases, leaving 15 bases between the germline ends. The CDR3 loop spans 15 amino acids. Germline V gene lookup returns CDR1 MDHEN and CDR2 SYDVKM. The CDR3 coding sequence is TGTGCCAGCGGGGCTCCCTCGTTTAACACCGGGGAGCTGTTTTTT. It yields the protein CASGAPSFNTGELFF.

This clone was seen a few times. The J gene is TRBJ1-5, the V gene TRBV19; TRBD1 agrees at 7 bases. The CDR3 is 15 residues long. V dropped 5 bases and J dropped 4; count of bases not matched to a gene: 8. Germline values: CDR1 LNHDA, CDR2 SQIVND (reference sequence). The CDR3 nucleotides are TGTGCCAGTAGTTCTAGACAGGGAGGAAATCAGCCCCAGCATTTT. It codes for CASSSRQGGNQPQHF.

The J gene is TRBJ1-2, the V gene TRBV19, with D possibly being TRBD1 (5 bases). Germline CDR1 and CDR2: LNHDA and SQIVND (reference sequence). Trimming cost V 7 bases and J 4 bases, with 19 bases left between them. The CDR3 spans 15 residues. Written as DNA, the CDR3 is TGTGCCAGTACCAATGGAGGGGCGTTGGGCTATGGCTACACCTTC. Protein product: CASTNGGALGYGYTF. The variable domain in full, with the rest retrieved from reference TRBV19 and TRBJ1-2, is DGGITQSPKYLFRKEGQNVTLSCEQNLNHDAMYWYRQDPGQGLRLIYYSQIVNDFQKGDIAEGYSVSREKKESFPLTVTSAQKNPTAFYLCASTNGGALGYGYTFGSGTRLTVV.

The chain is built from TRBV18 and TRBJ2-5; 7 bases agree with TRBD1. Per the germline V gene, CDR1 is KGHSH and CDR2 is LQKENI. The junction had 4 bases not matched to a gene; V was cut back by 3 bases and J by 3 bases. This CDR3 is 14 amino acids long. CDR3 sequence: CASSPRQGKETQYF. The CDR3 coding sequence is TGTGCCAGCTCACCGAGACAGGGTAAAGAGACCCAGTACTTC.

The rearrangement joins TRBV2 to TRBJ2-5; D is perhaps TRBD2 (6 bases). Trimming removed 1 base at V and 12 bases at J, with 12 bases between. Germline V gene lookup returns CDR1 SNHLY and CDR2 FYNNEI. The CDR3 runs 12 residues. The CDR3, as DNA: TGTGCCAGCAGTGAAGGGCTAGCGTACAAGTACTTC. Amino acids: CASSEGLAYKYF.

The chain joins TRBV10-3 to TRBJ1-4; the D is unclear. The CDR3 totals 11 residues. Germline V gene sequence: CDR1 ENHRY, CDR2 SYGVKD. V lost 4 bases, J lost 15 bases, and 12 bases lay in between. CDR3 in amino acids: CAISVNQELFF. In DNA form, the CDR3 reads TGTGCCATCAGTGTAAATCAGGAATTGTTTTTT.

The rearrangement joins TRBV19 to TRBJ2-4; weak D call: TRBD2 (6 bases). Germline lookup yields CDR1 LNHDA and CDR2 SQIVND (reference sequence). This CDR3 has 16 residues. Trimming stripped 0 bases from V and 3 bases from J, with 12 bases between. CDR3: CASSIDRIGGKNIQYF. CDR3 in DNA: TGTGCCAGTAGTATAGATCGGATCGGGGGCAAAAACATTCAGTACTTC.

V gene TRBV21-1 combines with J gene TRBJ2-7; the D call TRBD1 from the table was never checked on the DNA. TRBV21-1 is labeled a pseudogene. The CDR3 totals 14 residues. The DNA for the CDR3 is TGTGCCAGCAGCAGGAAACAGGGGTCCTACGAGCAGTACTTC. Amino acids: CASSRKQGSYEQYF.

V usage is TRBV4-3 and J usage is TRBJ1-2, with D possibly TRBD1 on 6 matching bases. V was trimmed by 0 bases and J by 2 bases, leaving 10 bases between them. CDR3 length: 15 amino acids. CDR1 is LGHNA, CDR2 YSLEER, per germline. In DNA, the CDR3 is TGCGCCAGCAGCCAAGACGCCCAGGGGAACTATGGCTACACCTTC. This sequence encodes CASSQDAQGNYGYTF.

This clone occurred once. This rearrangement joins TRBV7-9 to TRBJ2-3, with D perhaps matching TRBD2 (6 bases). The V end lost 5 bases, the J end lost 6 bases, and 9 bases lay between the germline ends. The CDR3 is 12 residues long. Germline V gene data show CDR1 as SEHNR and CDR2 as FQNEAQ (reference sequence). The CDR3 is CASSTAGDTQYF. In nucleotides, the CDR3 is TGTGCCAGCAGCACGGCGGGGGATACGCAGTATTTT.

The rearrangement links TRBV7-2 to TRBJ1-2; 7 nucleotides match TRBD1. After removal of 3 bases from V and 9 bases from J, the junction contained 7 bases not matched to a gene. Germline V gene sequence: CDR1 SGHTA, CDR2 FQGNSA. This CDR3 is built from 13 residues. CDR3 sequence (DNA): TGTGCCAGCAGCTTCGGACAGGCGGGTAGCTACACCTTC. Its translation: CASSFGQAGSYTF. Combining the CDR3 with reference TRBV7-2 and TRBJ1-2 gives the whole variable domain GAGVSQSPSNKVTEKGKDVELRCDPISGHTALYWYRQSLGQGLEFLIYFQGNSAPDKSGLPSDRFSAERTGGSVSTLTIQRTQQEDSAVYLCASSFGQAGSYTFGSGTRLTVV.

The genes are TRBV28 and TRBJ1-2; D gene ambiguous. The length of the CDR3 is 17 residues. The germline V gene has CDR1 MDHEN and CDR2 SYDVKM. V lost 3 bases to trimming and J lost 0 bases, with 17 bases between them. The CDR3 DNA sequence: TGTGCCAGCAGTTTCTGGGTAGTGGACTCAGCTAACTATGGCTACACCTTC. It yields the protein CASSFWVVDSANYGYTF.

This chain joins TRBV11-2 and TRBJ1-2; 9 nucleotides line up with TRBD1. Germline assignment: CDR1 SGHAT and CDR2 FQNNGV. This CDR3 is 14 amino acids long. The junction had 9 bases not matched to a gene; V was cut back by 6 bases and J by 7 bases. CDR3 sequence: CASRGTGLRSGYTF. Here the CDR3 DNA reads TGTGCCAGCAGAGGGACAGGGTTACGCTCTGGCTACACCTTC.

The rearrangement joins TRBV5-6 to TRBJ2-3, with D maybe TRBD1 (5 bases). Trimming shortened V by 6 bases and J by 0 bases, and 17 bases separated the two germline ends. CDR1 SGHDT and CDR2 YYEEEE come from the germline V gene. The CDR3 contains 16 residues. The CDR3 DNA reads TGTGCCAGCACCCTCCGGTTGGGGCCTAGCACAGATACGCAGTATTTT. Residues: CASTLRLGPSTDTQYF.

The chain couples TRBV2 to TRBJ2-1, with D perhaps TRBD2 (6 bases). Trimming took 3 bases from V and 14 from J, leaving 17 bases between them. CDR1 and CDR2 (germline): SNHLY, FYNNEI. The CDR3 length is 13 residues. CDR3 nucleotide sequence: TGTGCCAGCAGTGAGGGAGGTTTGCGGGGAAAGTTCTTC. The encoded protein is CASSEGGLRGKFF.